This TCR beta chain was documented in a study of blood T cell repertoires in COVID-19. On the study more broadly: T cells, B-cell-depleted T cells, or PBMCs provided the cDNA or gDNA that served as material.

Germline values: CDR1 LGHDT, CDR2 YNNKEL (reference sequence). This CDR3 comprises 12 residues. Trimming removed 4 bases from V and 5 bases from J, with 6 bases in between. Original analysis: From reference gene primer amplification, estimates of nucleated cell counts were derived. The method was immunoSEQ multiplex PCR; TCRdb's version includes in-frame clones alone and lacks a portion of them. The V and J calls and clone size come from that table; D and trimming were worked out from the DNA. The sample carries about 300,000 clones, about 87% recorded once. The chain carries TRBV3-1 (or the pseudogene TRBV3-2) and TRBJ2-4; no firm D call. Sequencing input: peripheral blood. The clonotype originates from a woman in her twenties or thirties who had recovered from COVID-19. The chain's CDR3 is CASSPQENIQYF. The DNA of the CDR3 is TGTGCCAGCAGCCCACAAGAAAACATTCAGTACTTC.